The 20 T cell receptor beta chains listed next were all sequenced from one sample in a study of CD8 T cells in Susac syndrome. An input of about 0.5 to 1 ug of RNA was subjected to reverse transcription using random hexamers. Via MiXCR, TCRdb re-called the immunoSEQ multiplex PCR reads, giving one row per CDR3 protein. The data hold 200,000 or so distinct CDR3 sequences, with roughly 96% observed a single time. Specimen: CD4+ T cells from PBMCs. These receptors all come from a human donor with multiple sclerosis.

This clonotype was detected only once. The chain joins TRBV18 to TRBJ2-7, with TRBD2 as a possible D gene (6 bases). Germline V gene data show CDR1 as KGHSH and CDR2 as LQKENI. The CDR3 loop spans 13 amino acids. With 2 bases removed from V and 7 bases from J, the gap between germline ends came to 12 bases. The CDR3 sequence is CASSPRSGYEQYF. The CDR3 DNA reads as TGTGCCAGCTCACCAAGGAGCGGGTATGAGCAGTACTTC.

The CDR3 region has the DNA TGTGCCAGCGCCAAGGGGTCGGGTGAAAAACTGTTTTTT. This encodes CASAKGSGEKLFF. J is TRBJ1-4 and V is TRBV7-3; D might be TRBD1 (5 bases). With 8 bases removed from V and 7 bases from J, the gap between germline ends came to 14 bases. This CDR3 comprises 13 residues. Per germline, CDR1 SGHTA and CDR2 FQGTGA.

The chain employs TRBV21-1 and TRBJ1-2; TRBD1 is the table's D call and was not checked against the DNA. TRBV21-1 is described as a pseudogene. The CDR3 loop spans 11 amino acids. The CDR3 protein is CASIDRGGYTF. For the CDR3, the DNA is TGTGCCAGCATCGACAGGGGCGGCTACACCTTC.

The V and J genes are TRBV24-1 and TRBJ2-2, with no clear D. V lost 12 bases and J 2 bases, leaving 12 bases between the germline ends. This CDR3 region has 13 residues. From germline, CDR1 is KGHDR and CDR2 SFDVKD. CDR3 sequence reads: CAASESNTGELFF. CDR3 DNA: TGTGCCGCCTCGGAGAGCAACACCGGGGAGCTGTTTTTT.

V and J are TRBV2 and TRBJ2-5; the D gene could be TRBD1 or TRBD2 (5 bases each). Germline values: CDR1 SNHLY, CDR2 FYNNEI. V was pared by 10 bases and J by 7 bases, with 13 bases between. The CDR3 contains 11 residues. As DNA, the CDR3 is TGTGCCACCAGGGATGGAGGGACCCAGTACTTC. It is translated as CATRDGGTQYF.

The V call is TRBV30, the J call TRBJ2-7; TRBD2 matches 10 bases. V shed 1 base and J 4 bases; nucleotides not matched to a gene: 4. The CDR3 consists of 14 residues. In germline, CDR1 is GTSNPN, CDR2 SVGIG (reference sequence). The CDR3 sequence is CAWSGAGGRYEQYF. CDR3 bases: TGTGCCTGGAGTGGAGCGGGAGGGAGATACGAGCAGTACTTC.

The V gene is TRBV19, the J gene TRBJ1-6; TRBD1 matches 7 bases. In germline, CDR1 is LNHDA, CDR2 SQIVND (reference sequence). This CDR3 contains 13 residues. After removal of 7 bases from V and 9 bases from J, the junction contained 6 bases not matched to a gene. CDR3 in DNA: TGTGCCAGTACGGTGGCAGGGGGTTCACCCCTCCACTTT. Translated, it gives CASTVAGGSPLHF.

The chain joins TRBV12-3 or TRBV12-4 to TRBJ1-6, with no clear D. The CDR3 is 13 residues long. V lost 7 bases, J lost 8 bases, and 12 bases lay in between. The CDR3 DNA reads TGTGCCAGCACTCCTTACGCCCATTCACCCCTCCACTTT. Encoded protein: CASTPYAHSPLHF.

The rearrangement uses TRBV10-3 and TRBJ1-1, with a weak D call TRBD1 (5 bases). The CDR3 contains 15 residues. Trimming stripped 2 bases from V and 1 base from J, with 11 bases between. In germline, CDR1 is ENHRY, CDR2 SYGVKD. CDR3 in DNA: TGTGCCATCAGTGAGGCGGGACGGCAGAACACTGAAGCTTTCTTT. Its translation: CAISEAGRQNTEAFF.

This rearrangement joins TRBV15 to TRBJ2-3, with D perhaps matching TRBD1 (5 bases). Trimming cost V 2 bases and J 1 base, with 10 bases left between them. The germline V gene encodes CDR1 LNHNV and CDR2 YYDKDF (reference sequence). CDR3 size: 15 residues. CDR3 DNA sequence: TGTGCCACCAGCAGAAGGACAAGCCGCACAGATACGCAGTATTTT. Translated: CATSRRTSRTDTQYF.

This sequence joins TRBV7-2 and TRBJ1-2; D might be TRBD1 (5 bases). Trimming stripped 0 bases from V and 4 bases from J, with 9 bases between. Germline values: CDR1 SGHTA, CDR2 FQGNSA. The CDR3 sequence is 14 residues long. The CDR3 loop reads CASSLATAFYGYTF. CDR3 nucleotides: TGTGCCAGCAGCTTAGCGACAGCTTTCTATGGCTACACCTTC.

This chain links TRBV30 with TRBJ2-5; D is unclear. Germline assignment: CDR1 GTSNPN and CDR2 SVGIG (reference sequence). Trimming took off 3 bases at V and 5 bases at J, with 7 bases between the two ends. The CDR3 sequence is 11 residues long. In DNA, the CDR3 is TGTGCCTGGAGCGGAATGGAGACCCAGTACTTC. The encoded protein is CAWSGMETQYF.

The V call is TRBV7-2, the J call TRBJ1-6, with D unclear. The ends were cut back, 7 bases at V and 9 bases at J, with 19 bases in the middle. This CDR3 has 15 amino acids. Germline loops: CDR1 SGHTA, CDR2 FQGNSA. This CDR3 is CASNGDLLVGSPLHF. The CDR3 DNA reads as TGTGCCAGCAACGGGGATCTCCTGGTCGGTTCACCCCTCCACTTT.

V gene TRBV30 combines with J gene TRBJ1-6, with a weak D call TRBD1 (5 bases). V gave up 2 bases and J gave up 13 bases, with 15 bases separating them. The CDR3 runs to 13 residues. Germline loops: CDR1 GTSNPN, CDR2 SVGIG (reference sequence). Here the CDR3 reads CAWSPTGPQPLHF. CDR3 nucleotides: TGTGCCTGGAGTCCAACGGGACCGCAGCCCCTCCACTTT.

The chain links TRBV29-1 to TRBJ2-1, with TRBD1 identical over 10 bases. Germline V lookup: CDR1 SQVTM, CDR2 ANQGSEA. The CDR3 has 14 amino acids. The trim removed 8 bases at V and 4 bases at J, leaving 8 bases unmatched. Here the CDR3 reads CSLGDRGEYNEQFF. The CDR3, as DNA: TGCAGCTTAGGGGACAGGGGCGAATACAATGAGCAGTTCTTC.

CDR3 in amino acids: CAISELTGRTDTQYF. The CDR3, as DNA: TGTGCCATCAGTGAGTTGACAGGTAGGACAGATACGCAGTATTTT. The chain combines TRBV10-3 with TRBJ2-3, with D perhaps TRBD1 (6 bases). The germline V gene has CDR1 ENHRY and CDR2 SYGVKD. Deletions cut 1 base from V and 3 bases from J, with 11 bases between. CDR3 size: 15 residues.

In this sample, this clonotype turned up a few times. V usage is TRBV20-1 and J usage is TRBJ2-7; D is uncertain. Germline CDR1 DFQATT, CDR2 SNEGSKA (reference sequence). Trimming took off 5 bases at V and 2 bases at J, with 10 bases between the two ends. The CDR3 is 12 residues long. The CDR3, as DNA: TGCAGTGCTCGCGGACCGGCCTACGAGCAGTACTTC. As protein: CSARGPAYEQYF.

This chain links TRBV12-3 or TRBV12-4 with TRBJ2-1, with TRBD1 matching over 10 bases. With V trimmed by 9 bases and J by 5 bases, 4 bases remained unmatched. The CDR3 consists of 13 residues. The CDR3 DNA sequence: TGTGCCAGGAGGGACAGGGGCCACAATGAGCAGTTCTTC. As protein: CARRDRGHNEQFF.

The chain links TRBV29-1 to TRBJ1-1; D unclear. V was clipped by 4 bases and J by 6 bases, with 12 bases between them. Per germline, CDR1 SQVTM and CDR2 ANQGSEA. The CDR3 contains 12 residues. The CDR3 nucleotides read TGCAGCGTTGTACGGGGTGGGTCTGAAGCTTTCTTT. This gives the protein CSVVRGGSEAFF.

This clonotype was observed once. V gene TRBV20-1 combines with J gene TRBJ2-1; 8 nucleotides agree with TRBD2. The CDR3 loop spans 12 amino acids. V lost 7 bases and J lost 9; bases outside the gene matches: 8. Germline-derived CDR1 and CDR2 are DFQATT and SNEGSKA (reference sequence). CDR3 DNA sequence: TGCAGTGGGGCGGGAGGCACCTTTGAGCAGTTCTTC. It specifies CSGAGGTFEQFF.